The 19 T cell receptor beta chains given below trace back to one sample, sequenced in a study of blood T cells in healthy people across ages. PCR was performed a second time for roughly 7 to 11 cycles using a sample-barcoded 5' primer and a J-beta primer mix. TCRdb fed the 5' RACE reads into MiXCR, producing one record per CDR3 protein. The data hold approximately 800,000 distinct CDR3 sequences, with around 62% observed a single time. Sample: blood. The source of these receptors is a man aged 25-45 years in good health.

This clonotype has just a few counts. The rearrangement joins TRBV9 to TRBJ2-5, with D possibly being TRBD2 (6 bases). V was cut by 0 bases and J by 5 bases, with 14 bases left in between. Germline CDR1 is SGDLS and CDR2 is YYNGEE. The CDR3 sequence is 15 residues long. This chain's CDR3 is CASSVDAGHGETQYF. CDR3 nucleotides: TGTGCCAGCAGCGTAGACGCGGGGCACGGGGAGACCCAGTACTTC.

This clonotype has only a few counts. The chain has TRBV20-1 and TRBJ2-1; D remains unclear. Trimming removed 1 base from V and 7 bases from J, with 8 bases in between. Per the germline V gene, CDR1 is DFQATT and CDR2 is SNEGSKA (reference sequence). This CDR3 region has 12 residues. This CDR3 is CSARAAVNEQFF. In DNA form, the CDR3 reads TGCAGTGCTAGAGCCGCGGTAAATGAGCAGTTCTTC.

The chain joins TRBV2 to TRBJ1-4; D is undetermined. Trimming removed 8 bases at V and 4 bases at J, with 11 bases between. The CDR3 runs to 13 residues. The germline CDR1 and CDR2 sequences are SNHLY and FYNNEI. The CDR3 bases are TGTGCCAGCGCCGGGTTGCTTAATGAAAAACTGTTTTTT. Translating it yields CASAGLLNEKLFF. The variable domain in full, completed from reference TRBV2 and TRBJ1-4, reads EPEVTQTPSHQVTQMGQEVILRCVPISNHLYFYWYRQILGQKVEFLVSFYNNEISEKSEIFDDQFSVERPDGSNFTLKIRSTKLEDSAMYFCASAGLLNEKLFFGSGTQLSVL.

CDR3 residues: CASGYRENNEQFF. The CDR3 DNA is TGTGCCAGCGGATACAGGGAAAACAATGAGCAGTTCTTC. The rearrangement joins TRBV12-3 or TRBV12-4 to TRBJ2-1; D perhaps matches TRBD1 (6 bases). CDR3 length: 13 residues. Trimming took 8 bases from V and 5 from J, leaving 13 bases between them.

A few counts support this clonotype. The chain couples TRBV4-3 to TRBJ2-3; either TRBD1 or TRBD2 may supply D (5 bases each). The germline CDR1 and CDR2 sequences are LGHNA and YSLEER. The CDR3 is 15 amino acids. V gave up 3 bases and J gave up 1 base, with 11 bases separating them. CDR3 sequence (DNA): TGCGCCAGCAGCCACCGGGACCTCCGCACAGATACGCAGTATTTT. Residues: CASSHRDLRTDTQYF.

V usage is TRBV5-6 and J usage is TRBJ2-3, with unresolved D. Between the trimmed V and J ends, which lost 1 base and 6 bases, there was a span of 12 bases. The length of the CDR3 is 14 residues. The germline CDR1 and CDR2 sequences are SGHDT and YYEEEE. CDR3: CASSLPTTWDTQYF. The CDR3 nucleotides read TGTGCCAGCAGCTTGCCGACAACCTGGGATACGCAGTATTTT.

The chain combines TRBV5-1 with TRBJ1-2, with 10 bases matching TRBD1. The CDR3 totals 17 residues. The V gene's germline CDR1 is SGHRS and CDR2 YFSETQ. V shed 0 bases and J 1 base; nucleotides not matched to a gene: 6. This CDR3 reads CASSLAPGQGGNYGYTF. The DNA for the CDR3 is TGCGCCAGCAGCTTGGCCCCCGGACAGGGGGGTAACTATGGCTACACCTTC.

The chain recombines TRBV5-6 with TRBJ2-5; 8 positions match TRBD1. V gave up 1 base and J gave up 1 base; unmatched junction bases: 12. The CDR3 runs 18 residues. Germline values: CDR1 SGHDT, CDR2 YYEEEE. CDR3 DNA sequence: TGTGCCAGCAGCTTGTCCCGGCCACTGACAGGGGTCCAAGAGACCCAGTACTTC. Amino acid sequence: CASSLSRPLTGVQETQYF.

This chain connects TRBV29-1 to TRBJ1-2; maybe TRBD1 (5 bases). V gave up 7 bases and J gave up 5 bases, with 11 bases separating them. This CDR3 has 11 residues. CDR1 SQVTM and CDR2 ANQGSEA come from the germline V gene. Written as DNA, the CDR3 is TGCAGCGACCAGGGCGGGTATGGCTACACCTTC. This gives the protein CSDQGGYGYTF.

The sample holds a few counts of this clonotype. This chain links TRBV4-3 with TRBJ2-7; the D is unclear. This CDR3 contains 13 residues. Germline lookup yields CDR1 LGHNA and CDR2 YSLEER. The germline V and J ends were trimmed by 0 bases and 6 bases, with 9 bases remaining between them. Here the CDR3 DNA reads TGCGCCAGCAGCCAAGATGCCCCTGGCGAGCAGTACTTC. The encoded protein is CASSQDAPGEQYF.

The CDR3, as DNA: TGTGCCAGCACCAGGGTTGGCACAGATACGCAGTATTTT. Translation: CASTRVGTDTQYF. This chain links TRBV2 with TRBJ2-3, with TRBD1 as a possible D gene (5 bases). The germline gives CDR1 SNHLY, CDR2 FYNNEI. This CDR3 comprises 13 residues. Trimming shortened V by 7 bases and J by 1 base, and 9 bases separated the two germline ends.

This clonotype has just one count. The J gene is TRBJ1-2, the V gene TRBV6-1; no clear D gene. This CDR3 is 15 amino acids long. Per the germline V gene, CDR1 is MNHNS and CDR2 is SASEGT. The germline V and J ends were trimmed by 0 bases and 2 bases, with 10 bases remaining between them. CDR3 sequence: CASSEALSGNYGYTF. CDR3 nucleotide sequence: TGTGCCAGCAGTGAAGCGTTATCGGGGAACTATGGCTACACCTTC.

The rearrangement uses TRBV12-3 or TRBV12-4 and TRBJ1-2; D possibly corresponds to TRBD1 (5 bases). This CDR3 spans 15 amino acids. The ends were cut back, 4 bases at V and 4 bases at J, with 16 bases in the middle. The CDR3 DNA reads TGTGCCAGCAGTTCTTTCGGGCAGGGAATCTATGGCTACACCTTC. Protein sequence: CASSSFGQGIYGYTF.

The chain recombines TRBV28 with TRBJ1-6; D call uncertain. With 3 bases removed from V and 0 bases from J, the gap between germline ends came to 3 bases. This CDR3 contains 14 residues. Germline V lookup: CDR1 MDHEN, CDR2 SYDVKM. CDR3 amino acids: CASSFGSYNSPLHF. CDR3 bases: TGTGCCAGCAGTTTTGGCTCCTATAATTCACCCCTCCACTTT.

The chain recombines TRBV30 with TRBJ1-1; 8 bases are a match to TRBD1. The CDR3 runs 15 residues. The ends lost 7 bases at V and 0 bases at J; junction bases unmatched: 10. The germline gives CDR1 GTSNPN, CDR2 SVGIG (reference sequence). The CDR3 sequence: CASIQGVGVNTEAFF. The DNA for the CDR3 is TGTGCCTCGATACAGGGGGTGGGGGTGAACACTGAAGCTTTCTTT.

This chain uses TRBV15 with TRBJ1-4, with TRBD1 matching over 8 bases. Germline-derived CDR1 and CDR2 are LNHNV and YYDKDF (reference sequence). This CDR3 is 17 amino acids long. The V gene end was trimmed by 0 bases and the J gene end by 7 bases; junction bases not matched to a gene: 10. This CDR3 is CATSRDFQGAGGEKLFF. The DNA of the CDR3 is TGTGCCACCAGCAGAGATTTCCAGGGGGCAGGGGGTGAAAAACTGTTTTTT.

The rearrangement joins TRBV7-6 to TRBJ1-6; 8 nucleotides match TRBD1. J lost 0 bases, V lost 1 base, and 5 bases had no gene match. The CDR3 totals 18 residues. CDR1 SGHVS and CDR2 FNYEAQ come from the germline V gene. The CDR3, as DNA: TGTGCCAGCAGCTTAGGACAGGGGCCAAGCTCCTATAATTCACCCCTCCACTTT. It yields the protein CASSLGQGPSSYNSPLHF.

This chain uses TRBV6-5 with TRBJ2-7; TRBD1 matches 9 bases. Germline-derived CDR1 and CDR2 are MNHEY and SVGAGI. The junction had 7 bases not matched to a gene; V was cut back by 2 bases and J by 5 bases. The CDR3 is 15 amino acids. The CDR3 coding sequence is TGTGCCAGCAGTTACCCCGGGACAGGGCGGGACGAGCAGTACTTC. Protein product: CASSYPGTGRDEQYF.

The chain is built from TRBV7-2 and TRBJ2-7; the match to TRBD2 covers 7 bases. The J call may be wrong; the DNA end is better matched by TRBJ2-5. Germline V CDR1 and CDR2: SGHTA, FQGNSA. This CDR3 region has 14 residues. The CDR3 nucleotides are TGTGCCAGCAGCTACGCGGGACTACAAGAGACCCAGTACTTC. Its protein product is CASSYAGLQETQYF.